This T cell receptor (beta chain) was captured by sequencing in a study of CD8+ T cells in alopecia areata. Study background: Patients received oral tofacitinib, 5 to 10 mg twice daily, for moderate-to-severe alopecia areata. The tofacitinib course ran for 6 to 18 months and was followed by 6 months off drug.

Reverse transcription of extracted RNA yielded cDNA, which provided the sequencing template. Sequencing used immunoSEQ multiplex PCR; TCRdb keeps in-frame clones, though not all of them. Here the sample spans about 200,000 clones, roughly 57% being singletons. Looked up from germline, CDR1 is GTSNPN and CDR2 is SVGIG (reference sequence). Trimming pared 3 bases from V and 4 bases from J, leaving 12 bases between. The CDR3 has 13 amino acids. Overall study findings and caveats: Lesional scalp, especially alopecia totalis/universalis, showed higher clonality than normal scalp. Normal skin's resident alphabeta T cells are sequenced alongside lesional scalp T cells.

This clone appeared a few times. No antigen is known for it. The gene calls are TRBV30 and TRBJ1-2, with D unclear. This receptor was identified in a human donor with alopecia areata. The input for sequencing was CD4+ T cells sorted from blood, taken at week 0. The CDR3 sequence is CAWSARIGYGYTF. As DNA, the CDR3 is TGTGCCTGGAGCGCCCGAATTGGCTATGGCTACACCTTC.